The 6 T cell receptor beta chains listed next were all sequenced from one sample in a study of blood T cell repertoires in COVID-19. Generated by immunoSEQ multiplex PCR, the TCRdb table keeps only in-frame clones and is missing some. Of 300,000 to 450,000 clones in the sample, more than 70% were seen once. Sequenced: PBMCs or T cells enriched from blood (not recorded which). Receptors were obtained from a man younger than 45 who had recovered from COVID-19.

The chain combines TRBV5-6 with TRBJ2-4; D is undetermined. CDR1 is SGHDT, CDR2 YYEEEE, per germline. This CDR3 spans 13 amino acids. The V end was cut by 0 bases, the J end by 6 bases, with 7 bases between. The CDR3 spells CASSLELRNIQYF. In DNA, the CDR3 is TGTGCCAGCAGCTTGGAACTGCGAAACATTCAGTACTTC.

The rearrangement joins TRBV6-1 to TRBJ2-1; 12 nucleotides match TRBD2. The germline V gene has CDR1 MNHNS and CDR2 SASEGT. The CDR3 consists of 18 residues. The V gene end was trimmed by 0 bases and the J gene end by 1 base; junction bases not matched to a gene: 4. The CDR3 is CASSEALGLAGSYNEQFF. DNA for the CDR3: TGTGCCAGCAGTGAAGCGCTTGGACTAGCGGGATCCTACAATGAGCAGTTCTTC.

The CDR3 nucleotides are TGTGCCAGCAGCGTAGCTACGGGGGCCTACGAGCAGTACTTC. This gives the protein CASSVATGAYEQYF. The V call is TRBV9, the J call TRBJ2-7, with D possibly TRBD2 on 6 matching bases. Trimming stripped 0 bases from V and 2 bases from J, with 9 bases between. CDR3 length equals 14 residues. Per the germline V gene, CDR1 is SGDLS and CDR2 is YYNGEE. Using reference TRBV9 and TRBJ2-7 for the parts outside the CDR3, the full variable domain is DSGVTQTPKHLITATGQRVTLRCSPRSGDLSVYWYQQSLDQGLQFLIQYYNGEERAKGNILERFSAQQFPDLHSELNLSSLELGDSALYFCASSVATGAYEQYFGPGTRLTVT.

J is TRBJ2-7 and V is TRBV19; TRBD1 aligns across 9 bases. The V gene end was trimmed by 5 bases and the J gene end by 5 bases; junction bases not matched to a gene: 4. CDR1 LNHDA and CDR2 SQIVND come from the germline V gene (reference sequence). CDR3 length: 13 amino acids. The CDR3 coding sequence is TGTGCCAGTAGTGTATGGACAGGGGACGAGCAGTACTTC. It yields the protein CASSVWTGDEQYF.

The chain combines TRBV13 with TRBJ2-7; 9 bases fit TRBD1. The CDR3 loop spans 16 amino acids. Per the germline V gene, CDR1 is PRHDT and CDR2 is FYEKMQ (reference sequence). Trimming removed 0 bases from V and 7 bases from J; junction bases left unmatched: 10. The CDR3 DNA reads as TGTGCCAGCAGCTTAGGCCGGACAGGGGCCCTCGGGGAGCAGTACTTC. Protein product: CASSLGRTGALGEQYF.

This chain joins TRBV6-1 and TRBJ2-7, with 9 bases identical to TRBD1. The CDR3 totals 16 residues. J gave up 5 bases and V 3 bases, and 11 bases lay outside the gene matches. In germline, CDR1 is MNHNS, CDR2 SASEGT. The CDR3 region has the DNA TGTGCCAGCAGTGACACCGCCGGGACAGGGAACAACGAGCAGTACTTC. This encodes CASSDTAGTGNNEQYF.